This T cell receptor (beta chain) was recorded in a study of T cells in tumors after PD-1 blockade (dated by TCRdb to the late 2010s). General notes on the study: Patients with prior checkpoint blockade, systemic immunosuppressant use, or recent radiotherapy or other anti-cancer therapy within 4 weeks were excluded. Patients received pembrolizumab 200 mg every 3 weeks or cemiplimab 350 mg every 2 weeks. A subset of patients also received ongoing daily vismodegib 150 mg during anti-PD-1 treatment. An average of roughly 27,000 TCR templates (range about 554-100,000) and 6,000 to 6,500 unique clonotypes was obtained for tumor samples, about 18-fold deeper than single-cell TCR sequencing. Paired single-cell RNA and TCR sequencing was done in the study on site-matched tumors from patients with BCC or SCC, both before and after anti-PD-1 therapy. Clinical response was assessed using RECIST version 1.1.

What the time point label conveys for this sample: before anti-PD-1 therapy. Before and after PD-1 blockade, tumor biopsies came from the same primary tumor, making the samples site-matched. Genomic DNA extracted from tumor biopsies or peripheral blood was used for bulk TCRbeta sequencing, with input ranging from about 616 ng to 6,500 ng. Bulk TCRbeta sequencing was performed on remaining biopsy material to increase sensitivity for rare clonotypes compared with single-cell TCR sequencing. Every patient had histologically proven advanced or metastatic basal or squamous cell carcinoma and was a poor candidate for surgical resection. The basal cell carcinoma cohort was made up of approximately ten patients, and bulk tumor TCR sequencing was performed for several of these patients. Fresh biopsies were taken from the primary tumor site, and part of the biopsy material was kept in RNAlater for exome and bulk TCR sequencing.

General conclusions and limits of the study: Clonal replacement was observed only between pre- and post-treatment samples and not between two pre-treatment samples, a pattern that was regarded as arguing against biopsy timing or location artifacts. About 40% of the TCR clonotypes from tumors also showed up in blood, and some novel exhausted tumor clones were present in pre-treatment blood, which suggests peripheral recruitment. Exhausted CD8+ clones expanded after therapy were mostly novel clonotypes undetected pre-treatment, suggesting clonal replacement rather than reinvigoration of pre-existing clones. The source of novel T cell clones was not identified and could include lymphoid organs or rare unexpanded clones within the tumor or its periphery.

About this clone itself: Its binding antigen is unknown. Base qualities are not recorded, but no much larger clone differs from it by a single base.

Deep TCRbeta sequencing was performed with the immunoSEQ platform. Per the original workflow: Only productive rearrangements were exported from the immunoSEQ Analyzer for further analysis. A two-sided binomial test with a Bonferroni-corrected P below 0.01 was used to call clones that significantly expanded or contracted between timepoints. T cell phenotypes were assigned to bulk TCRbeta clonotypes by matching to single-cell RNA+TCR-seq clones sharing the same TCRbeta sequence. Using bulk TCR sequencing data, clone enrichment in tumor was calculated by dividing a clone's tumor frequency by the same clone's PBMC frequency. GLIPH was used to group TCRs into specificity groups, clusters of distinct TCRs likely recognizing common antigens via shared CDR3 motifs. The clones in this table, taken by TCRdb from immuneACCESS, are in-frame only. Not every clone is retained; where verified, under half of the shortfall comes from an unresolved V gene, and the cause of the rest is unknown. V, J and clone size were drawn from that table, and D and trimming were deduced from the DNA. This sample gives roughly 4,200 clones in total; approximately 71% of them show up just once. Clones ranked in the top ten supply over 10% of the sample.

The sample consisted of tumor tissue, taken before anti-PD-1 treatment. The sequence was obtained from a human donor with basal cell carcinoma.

The sequence in DNA is TGTGCCAGCAGTTTATATGACACCTGGGGAGGAAACACCATATATTTT. It codes for CASSLYDTWGGNTIYF. Here the chain combines TRBV27 and TRBJ1-3, with the D gene not confidently named. At the junction V is shortened by 1 base and J by 4 bases, with 14 bases in between. Based on the germline V gene (reference sequence), the CDR1 and CDR2 sequences are MNHEY and SMNVEV. Including cysteine and phenylalanine, the CDR3 has 16 amino acids. CDR3 DNA only is kept here, 48 bases in frame from base 1.